This T cell receptor (beta chain) stems from a study of OX40 agonist ivuxolimab in advanced cancers. Across the study: Ivuxolimab, an antibody acting as an agonist of OX40 (CD134), was used to treat patients. Study-level results: Clones of CD4+ and CD8+ blood T cells grew by week 6 at doses of 0.1 to 3.0 mg/kg. Low levels of normalized T-cell clonal expansion also appeared in some nonresponders. Expanded peripheral T cell antigen specificity was not determined.

The germline V gene encodes CDR1 SGHRS and CDR2 YFSETQ. With V trimmed by 4 bases and J by 1 base, 4 bases remained unmatched. This CDR3 contains 17 residues. Generated by immunoSEQ multiplex PCR, the TCRdb table keeps only in-frame clones and is missing some. The repertoire consists of around 25,000 clones, with roughly three quarters occurring once and the leading ten covering 1.4%. In its sample, this clone was seen once. Its target is unknown. The chain couples TRBV5-1 to TRBJ2-1; 14 positions agree with TRBD2. The sequence was obtained from an adult with an advanced solid tumor such as melanoma, head and neck, liver or kidney cancer. The sequencing here drew on CD4+ or CD8+ T cells sorted from blood, taken in a trial of the OX40 agonist ivuxolimab. The CDR3 loop reads CASSMGLAGDSYNEQFF. The DNA for the CDR3 is TGCGCCAGCAGCATGGGACTAGCGGGAGATTCCTACAATGAGCAGTTCTTC.